The 20 T cell receptor beta chains below were found in one sample sequenced in a study of cytomegalovirus exposure and HLA in healthy donors. TCRdb's copy holds only in-frame clones and misses some; the assay was immunoSEQ multiplex PCR. Among about 280,000 clones listed, around 89% were seen once. Sample: PBMCs. These receptors originate from a woman between 18 and 29 years old in good health and CMV-seronegative.

The chain joins TRBV10-2 to TRBJ2-2; 7 nucleotides match TRBD2. This CDR3 is built from 16 residues. Germline CDR1 reads WSHSY; CDR2 reads SAAADI. The ends lost 0 bases at V and 8 bases at J; junction bases unmatched: 9. CDR3 sequence: CASSESGGTTRGELFF. DNA for the CDR3: TGCGCCAGCAGTGAGTCGGGCGGGACTACCCGTGGGGAGCTGTTTTTT.

The chain employs TRBV5-1 and TRBJ2-5; 7 bases agree with TRBD1. Germline-derived CDR1 and CDR2 are SGHRS and YFSETQ. V lost 4 bases and J lost 2; bases outside the gene matches: 5. The CDR3 is 14 residues long. The CDR3 protein is CASSAGTVQETQYF. The CDR3 bases are TGCGCCAGCAGCGCAGGGACAGTACAAGAGACCCAGTACTTC.

The J gene is TRBJ1-1, the V gene TRBV15; D is unclear. This CDR3 has 15 amino acids. From germline, CDR1 is LNHNV and CDR2 YYDKDF (reference sequence). Trimming shortened V by 5 bases and J by 0 bases, and 13 bases separated the two germline ends. CDR3 in DNA: TGTGCCACCAGCGAGAACTACGGGGTGAACACTGAAGCTTTCTTT. Residues: CATSENYGVNTEAFF.

The rearrangement uses TRBV4-3 and TRBJ2-1, with 7 bases that match TRBD2. Germline CDR1 LGHNA, CDR2 YSLEER. V trimming: 4 bases; J trimming: 0 bases; junction bases outside the gene matches: 9. CDR3 length: 17 residues. The CDR3 sequence is CASSLWEGSSSYNEQFF. The DNA for the CDR3 is TGCGCCAGCAGCCTTTGGGAGGGTTCCAGCTCCTACAATGAGCAGTTCTTC.

The V gene is TRBV19, the J gene TRBJ1-2; TRBD1 matches at 12 bases. Looked up from germline, CDR1 is LNHDA and CDR2 is SQIVND (reference sequence). CDR3 size: 16 residues. Germline trimming cut 6 bases from V and 8 bases from J; bases unmatched to any gene: 13. CDR3 DNA sequence: TGTGCCAGTAGCCCCCTAGGGACAGGGGGCAGTGGGGGCTACACCTTC. Residues: CASSPLGTGGSGGYTF. The full variable domain, with the rest looked up from reference TRBV19 and TRBJ1-2, is DGGITQSPKYLFRKEGQNVTLSCEQNLNHDAMYWYRQDPGQGLRLIYYSQIVNDFQKGDIAEGYSVSREKKESFPLTVTSAQKNPTAFYLCASSPLGTGGSGGYTFGSGTRLTVV.

The genes are TRBV28 and TRBJ2-7; no reliable D call. Germline V CDR1 and CDR2: MDHEN, SYDVKM. V shed 2 bases and J shed 5 bases, with 19 bases lying between them. The CDR3 runs to 16 residues. CDR3 in amino acids: CASSLLSLGFPHEQYF. In nucleotides, the CDR3 is TGTGCCAGCAGTTTACTTTCGCTGGGCTTTCCCCACGAGCAGTACTTC.

J is TRBJ2-7 and V is TRBV27, with TRBD2 identical over 8 bases. Trimming at V came to 3 bases and at J to 4 bases, leaving 5 bases not matched to a gene. Germline CDR1 reads MNHEY; CDR2 reads SMNVEV (reference sequence). The CDR3 length is 14 residues. The DNA of the CDR3 is TGTGCCAGCAGTTTCGGGGGGGGCCTATACGAGCAGTACTTC. This encodes CASSFGGGLYEQYF.

The rearrangement uses TRBV9 and TRBJ2-1; TRBD2 aligns across 7 bases. Germline CDR1 and CDR2: SGDLS and YYNGEE. CDR3 length: 17 residues. Trimming took 0 bases from V and 0 from J; bases not matched to a gene: 6. Here the CDR3 reads CASSVVWEGSSYNEQFF. The CDR3 coding sequence is TGTGCCAGCAGCGTAGTTTGGGAGGGTTCCTCCTACAATGAGCAGTTCTTC.

This clone was found a few times. The gene calls are TRBV25-1 and TRBJ2-5; D gene ambiguous. The CDR3 sequence is 15 residues long. V was cut by 4 bases and J by 5 bases, with 17 bases left in between. Per the germline V gene, CDR1 is MGHDK and CDR2 is SYGVNS. The CDR3 coding sequence is TGTGCCAGCAGTGCCACTGGGCGAGATAGGGAGACCCAGTACTTC. This codes for CASSATGRDRETQYF. Full variable domain (remainder filled in from reference TRBV25-1 and TRBJ2-5): EADIYQTPRYLVIGTGKKITLECSQTMGHDKMYWYQQDPGMELHLIHYSYGVNSTEKGDLSSESTVSRIRTEHFPLTLESARPSHTSQYLCASSATGRDRETQYFGPGTRLLVL.

Here the CDR3 reads CASSLGLNTDTQYF. The CDR3 DNA reads TGTGCCAGCAGCTTAGGACTAAACACAGATACGCAGTATTTT. The chain employs TRBV7-3 and TRBJ2-3; possibly TRBD2 for D (6 bases). The CDR3 has 14 residues. Germline assignment: CDR1 SGHTA and CDR2 FQGTGA. Trimming removed 2 bases from V and 2 bases from J, with 8 bases in between.

The gene calls are TRBV28 and TRBJ1-5, with a weak D call TRBD1 (5 bases). CDR3 size: 16 residues. With 3 bases removed from V and 4 bases from J, the gap between germline ends came to 16 bases. CDR1 and CDR2 (germline): MDHEN, SYDVKM. The CDR3 protein is CASSFVLGRGNQPQHF. The CDR3 DNA follows: TGTGCCAGCAGTTTTGTCTTAGGGAGGGGAAATCAGCCCCAGCATTTT.

This chain connects TRBV14 to TRBJ2-6; tentatively, D is TRBD1 (6 bases). Per germline, CDR1 SGHDN and CDR2 FVKESK. This CDR3 contains 17 residues. The V end was cut by 5 bases, the J end by 0 bases, with 14 bases between. The CDR3 region has the DNA TGTGCCAGCAGCGTGGGACACTTCGTCTCTGGGGCCAACGTCCTGACTTTC. As protein: CASSVGHFVSGANVLTF.

The CDR3 region is CASSLSGFRNTQYF. CDR3 coding DNA: TGTGCCAGCAGCTTAAGCGGGTTTAGGAATACGCAGTATTTT. V gene TRBV7-3 combines with J gene TRBJ2-3; D might be TRBD2 (5 bases). This CDR3 comprises 14 residues. Germline loops: CDR1 SGHTA, CDR2 FQGTGA. The V end was cut by 1 base, the J end by 7 bases, with 12 bases between.

This clone has just a few counts. The chain has TRBV27 and TRBJ1-2; D gene ambiguous. The CDR3 covers 14 residues. Germline assignment: CDR1 MNHEY and CDR2 SMNVEV (reference sequence). V was trimmed by 6 bases and J by 8 bases, leaving 19 bases between them. CDR3 sequence: CASSPGSGSRGYTF. The DNA of the CDR3 is TGTGCCAGCAGCCCCGGATCGGGGAGTAGGGGCTACACCTTC.

The J gene is TRBJ2-7, the V gene TRBV27; TRBD1 matches 8 bases. Germline CDR1 MNHEY, CDR2 SMNVEV (reference sequence). The CDR3 consists of 15 residues. Trimming at V came to 5 bases and at J to 2 bases, leaving 8 bases not matched to a gene. CDR3 in DNA: TGTGCCAGCAGTAGAAGACAGGGGATAACCTACGAGCAGTACTTC. Protein product: CASSRRQGITYEQYF.

The J gene is TRBJ1-1, the V gene TRBV6-6, with D possibly being TRBD1 (5 bases). The CDR3 runs to 15 residues. The germline V gene has CDR1 MNHNY and CDR2 SVGAGI (reference sequence). V dropped 7 bases and J dropped 4 bases, with 19 bases sitting between them. The CDR3 DNA reads as TGTGCCAGCACTAATACGGGGGAACGGGGCACTGAAGCTTTCTTT. It translates to CASTNTGERGTEAFF.

The V gene is TRBV2, the J gene TRBJ2-1, with 13 bases that match TRBD2. Germline assignment: CDR1 SNHLY and CDR2 FYNNEI. V lost 5 bases to trimming and J lost 6 bases; unmatched junction nucleotides: 7. This CDR3 spans 16 amino acids. CDR3 in amino acids: CASSPLTSGRGNEQFF. The DNA for the CDR3 is TGTGCCAGCAGTCCCCTTACTAGCGGGAGGGGCAATGAGCAGTTCTTC.

CDR3 loop: CASSLTGTGPTEAFF. In DNA form, the CDR3 reads TGCGCCAGCAGCTTAACCGGGACAGGGCCCACTGAAGCTTTCTTT. The chain combines TRBV5-1 with TRBJ1-1, with 9 bases lining up with TRBD1. Germline V lookup: CDR1 SGHRS, CDR2 YFSETQ. Germline trimming cut 2 bases from V and 4 bases from J; bases unmatched to any gene: 6. The CDR3 totals 15 residues.

The V call is TRBV28, the J call TRBJ1-5, with 8 nucleotides matching TRBD1. CDR3 length equals 14 residues. V lost 7 bases and J lost 6; bases outside the gene matches: 8. Germline CDR1 reads MDHEN; CDR2 reads SYDVKM. CDR3 bases: TGTGCCAGCAAAAGGACAGGGTTCTCTCAGCCCCAGCATTTT. It yields the protein CASKRTGFSQPQHF.

This clone showed up just once. The chain uses TRBV29-1 and TRBJ2-1; 7 bases match TRBD1. Germline trimming cut 6 bases from V and 4 bases from J; bases unmatched to any gene: 6. The CDR3 has 13 amino acids. The germline V gene encodes CDR1 SQVTM and CDR2 ANQGSEA. CDR3 loop: CSVLTGAYNEQFF. The CDR3 DNA is TGCAGCGTACTCACAGGGGCGTACAATGAGCAGTTCTTC.